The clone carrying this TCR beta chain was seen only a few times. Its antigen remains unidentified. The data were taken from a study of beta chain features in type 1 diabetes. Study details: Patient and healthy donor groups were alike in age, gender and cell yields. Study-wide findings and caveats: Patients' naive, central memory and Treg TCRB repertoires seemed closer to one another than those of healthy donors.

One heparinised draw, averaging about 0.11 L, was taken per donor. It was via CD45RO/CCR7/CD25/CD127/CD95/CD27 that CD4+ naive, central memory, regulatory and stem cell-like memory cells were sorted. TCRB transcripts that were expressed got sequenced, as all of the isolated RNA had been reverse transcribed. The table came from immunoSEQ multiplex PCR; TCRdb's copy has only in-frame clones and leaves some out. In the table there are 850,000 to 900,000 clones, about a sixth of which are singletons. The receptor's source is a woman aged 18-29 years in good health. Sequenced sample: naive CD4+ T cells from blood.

CDR3 sequence: CASSTPVWRTGAYEQYF. The CDR3 DNA reads as TGTGCCAGCAGCACCCCGGTTTGGCGTACCGGGGCCTACGAGCAGTACTTC. J is TRBJ2-7 and V is TRBV7-2; a weak D match, TRBD2 (5 bases). The CDR3 has 17 residues. Germline CDR1 SGHTA, CDR2 FQGNSA. V lost 5 bases, J lost 2 bases, and 22 bases lay in between.